This TCR beta chain was sequenced in a study of control samples from healthy donors and cancer patients. Germline V gives CDR1 LNHDA, CDR2 SQIVND (reference sequence). CDR3 length: 17 amino acids. After removal of 8 bases from V and 3 bases from J, the junction contained 15 bases not matched to a gene. TCRdb's copy holds only in-frame clones and misses some; the assay was immunoSEQ multiplex PCR. The sample shows 130,000 to 150,000 clones, about 94% of them seen only once. The V and J genes are TRBV19 and TRBJ1-5, with 8 positions matching TRBD1. Material: PBMCs. The source of this sequence is a man in his fifties or sixties with colorectal cancer. CDR3 residues: CASRSWTGRGANQPQHF. The DNA for the CDR3 is TGTGCCAGTCGCTCCTGGACAGGGAGAGGGGCCAATCAGCCCCAGCATTTT.